The entry below gives a single T cell receptor beta chain sequence along with its context. Its antigen is still unknown. This sample is part of a study of beta chain features in type 1 diabetes. With 6 bases removed from V and 4 bases from J, the gap between germline ends came to 16 bases. This CDR3 spans 14 amino acids. Germline CDR1 SGDLS, CDR2 YYNGEE. Study outcomes and limitations: VDJ junctions sequenced from type 1 diabetes patients showed fewer insertions and more deletions. For cells with high TCR expression, cDNA sequencing could yield over-representation.

Every bit of the isolated RNA underwent reverse transcription, so sequencing read expressed TCRB transcripts. TCRdb keeps only in-frame clones here, not all; method: immunoSEQ multiplex PCR. Among 250,000 to 350,000 clones listed, roughly 9.6% were seen once. The TCR was taken from a woman aged 25 to 39 in good health. The sequencing sample was made of naive CD4+ T cells from blood. V is TRBV9 and J is TRBJ1-1; TRBD1 is a possible D gene (6 bases). The chain's CDR3 is CASTPQGLVTEAFF. The CDR3 DNA reads as TGTGCCAGCACACCACAGGGTTTGGTCACTGAAGCTTTCTTT.